These T cell receptor beta chains were read from a single sample in a study of tumor-infiltrating lymphocytes in primary liver carcinoma. TCRdb itself ran the multiplex PCR reads through MiXCR, one entry per CDR3 protein. The sample shows about 330,000 distinct CDR3 sequences, less than 75% of them seen only once. Material: peripheral blood. Every receptor here comes from a man aged 40-55 years with primary liver carcinoma and hepatitis B virus infection. Each CDR3 is given with its conserved first and last residue. A D gene is named only where the DNA matches it firmly. Rows give clone size only sometimes, using once, few, many, or a class for an expanded clone.

v_call: TRBV7-9
j_call: TRBJ2-5
d_call: NA
clone_size: NA
cdr3_nt: TGTGCCATCAGCTTAGCCGGCACCCAAGAGACCCAGTACTTC
cdr3_aa: CAISLAGTQETQYF

v_call: TRBV11-2
j_call: TRBJ2-7
d_call: NA
clone_size: medium-sized
cdr3_nt: TGTGCCAGCAGCCCGAGGTGGGGGTCCTACGAGCAGTACTTC
cdr3_aa: CASSPRWGSYEQYF

v_call: TRBV20-1
j_call: TRBJ2-3
d_call: NA
clone_size: NA
cdr3_nt: TGCAGTGCTGGACCCATCACAGATACGCAGTATTTT
cdr3_aa: CSAGPITDTQYF

v_call: TRBV30
j_call: TRBJ2-1
d_call: TRBD2
clone_size: NA
cdr3_nt: TGTGCCTGGAGTGTACGGGGGAGGGTAGGTAATGAGCAGTTCTTC
cdr3_aa: CAWSVRGRVGNEQFF

v_call: TRBV11-2
j_call: TRBJ2-1
d_call: TRBD1
clone_size: once
cdr3_nt: TGTGCCAGCAGCTTAGTGTCCGGACAGGGGAGCAAATGGCAGTTCTTC
cdr3_aa: CASSLVSGQGSKWQFF

v_call: TRBV12-3/TRBV12-4
j_call: TRBJ2-6
d_call: NA
clone_size: NA
cdr3_nt: TGTGCCAGCAGCCCCTGGGGCAGGGTCCGCTCTGTCGCCAACGTCCTGACTTTC
cdr3_aa: CASSPWGRVRSVANVLTF

v_call: TRBV6-1
j_call: TRBJ2-7
d_call: TRBD1
clone_size: NA
cdr3_nt: TGTGCCAGCAGTGCCGCTACAGGGGCGTCCTACGAGCAGTACTTC
cdr3_aa: CASSAATGASYEQYF

v_call: TRBV28
j_call: TRBJ2-3
d_call: TRBD2
clone_size: few
cdr3_nt: TGTGCCAGCAGGCAAAATAGCGGGAGTGCAGATACGCAGTATTTT
cdr3_aa: CASRQNSGSADTQYF

v_call: TRBV11-2
j_call: TRBJ2-7
d_call: NA
clone_size: NA
cdr3_nt: TGTGCTAGCAGCCGGACAGACGGCCACTACGAGTGGTACTTC
cdr3_aa: CASSRTDGHYEWYF

v_call: TRBV6-6
j_call: TRBJ2-3
d_call: TRBD2
clone_size: many
cdr3_nt: TGTGCCAGCAGACCCGGGACTAGCGGGCCGAGGACAGATACGCAGTATTTT
cdr3_aa: CASRPGTSGPRTDTQYF

v_call: TRBV11-2
j_call: TRBJ2-2
d_call: NA
clone_size: many
cdr3_nt: TGTGCCAGCAGCTTGGGCCGGACAACATTTACCGGGGAGCTGTTTTTT
cdr3_aa: CASSLGRTTFTGELFF

v_call: TRBV11-2
j_call: TRBJ2-1
d_call: NA
clone_size: NA
cdr3_nt: TGTGCCAGCAGCTTAGGTGCCTTCTATGAGCAGTTCTTC
cdr3_aa: CASSLGAFYEQFF

v_call: TRBV4-3
j_call: TRBJ2-7
d_call: TRBD2
clone_size: NA
cdr3_nt: TGCGCCAGCAGCCAAGAAAAGGGAGGGCTAGCGGGGTACATGCAGTGCTTC
cdr3_aa: CASSQEKGGLAGYMQCF

v_call: TRBV6-2/TRBV6-3
j_call: TRBJ1-1
d_call: TRBD1
clone_size: many
cdr3_nt: TGTGCCAGCAGGGACAGGAGAAACACTGAAGCTTTCTTT
cdr3_aa: CASRDRRNTEAFF

v_call: TRBV6-1
j_call: TRBJ2-7
d_call: NA
clone_size: NA
cdr3_nt: TGTGCCAGCAGTGTAGCGGTGGGCCTCTACGAGCAGTACTTC
cdr3_aa: CASSVAVGLYEQYF

v_call: TRBV28
j_call: TRBJ1-5
d_call: NA
clone_size: NA
cdr3_nt: TGTGCCAGCAGGATAGACGTTCAGCCCCAGCATTTT
cdr3_aa: CASRIDVQPQHF

v_call: TRBV4-2
j_call: TRBJ2-1
d_call: TRBD2
clone_size: many
cdr3_nt: TGTGCCAGCAGCCAACTCGGACTAGCGGGAGGGAAAGTTGAGCAGTTCTTC
cdr3_aa: CASSQLGLAGGKVEQFF

v_call: TRBV6-1
j_call: TRBJ2-3
d_call: NA
clone_size: NA
cdr3_nt: TGTGCCAGCAGTACAACTAATGGGACCTCAGATACGCAGTATTTT
cdr3_aa: CASSTTNGTSDTQYF

v_call: TRBV4-1
j_call: TRBJ2-3
d_call: NA
clone_size: NA
cdr3_nt: TGCGCCAGCAGCCGACAATGCGGTGAAGATACGCACTATTTT
cdr3_aa: CASSRQCGEDTHYF

v_call: TRBV4-1
j_call: TRBJ1-5
d_call: NA
clone_size: NA
cdr3_nt: TGCGTCAGCAGCCAAGATCCGAACCCTTATAACAATGAGCCCCAGCATTTT
cdr3_aa: CVSSQDPNPYNNEPQHF

v_call: TRBV11-2
j_call: TRBJ2-7
d_call: NA
clone_size: NA
cdr3_nt: TGTGCCAGCAGCTTATATCCACGGTTCTACGAGCAGTACTTC
cdr3_aa: CASSLYPRFYEQYF

v_call: TRBV5-5
j_call: TRBJ2-7
d_call: NA
clone_size: few
cdr3_nt: TGTGCCAGCAACCTCGGACCTTCTACTTCCTACGAGCAGTACTTC
cdr3_aa: CASNLGPSTSYEQYF

v_call: TRBV29-1
j_call: TRBJ2-1
d_call: NA
clone_size: many
cdr3_nt: TGCAGCGTTGAAGCCCTGGTTTCCTACAATGAGCAGTTCTTC
cdr3_aa: CSVEALVSYNEQFF

v_call: TRBV7-2
j_call: TRBJ2-7
d_call: TRBD1
clone_size: NA
cdr3_nt: TGTGCCAACAGCTGGACAGGAGATTTGGAGCAGTACTTC
cdr3_aa: CANSWTGDLEQYF

v_call: TRBV5-4
j_call: TRBJ2-1
d_call: NA
clone_size: few
cdr3_nt: TGTGCCAGCACTCTCCACTTCGACAATGAGCAGTTCTTC
cdr3_aa: CASTLHFDNEQFF

v_call: TRBV29-1
j_call: TRBJ2-3
d_call: TRBD1
clone_size: many
cdr3_nt: TGCAGCGTTGAAGAGAGGACAGGGGGGTTCGGCACAGATACGCAGTATTTT
cdr3_aa: CSVEERTGGFGTDTQYF

v_call: TRBV11-2
j_call: TRBJ2-2
d_call: NA
clone_size: once
cdr3_nt: TGTGCCAGCAGCCCTCTTGAAGGGGAAATGGCCGGGGAGCTGTTTTTT
cdr3_aa: CASSPLEGEMAGELFF

v_call: TRBV6-5
j_call: TRBJ2-6
d_call: TRBD1
clone_size: few
cdr3_nt: TGTGCCAGCAGTTATCAAGGGGGCGACTCTGGGGCCAACGTCCTGACTTTC
cdr3_aa: CASSYQGGDSGANVLTF

v_call: TRBV6-2/TRBV6-3
j_call: TRBJ2-7
d_call: NA
clone_size: NA
cdr3_nt: TGTGCCAGCTGTTACCCCCTTTTGGGGGAGTCAGCCAGGTACGAGCAGTACTTC
cdr3_aa: CASCYPLLGESARYEQYF

v_call: TRBV6-2/TRBV6-3
j_call: TRBJ2-7
d_call: NA
clone_size: NA
cdr3_nt: TGTGCCAGCAGTGATCAGGGACTCGAGTCCTACGAGCAGTACTTC
cdr3_aa: CASSDQGLESYEQYF

v_call: TRBV29-1
j_call: TRBJ1-2
d_call: NA
clone_size: NA
cdr3_nt: TGCAGCGTTACGGTAGGGGGAAGGGCTAACTATGGCTACACCTTC
cdr3_aa: CSVTVGGRANYGYTF

v_call: TRBV29-1
j_call: TRBJ1-5
d_call: TRBD1
clone_size: NA
cdr3_nt: TGCAGCGCTGTGACAGGGGGCGATCTGCCCCAGCATTTT
cdr3_aa: CSAVTGGDLPQHF

v_call: TRBV5-4
j_call: TRBJ2-7
d_call: NA
clone_size: NA
cdr3_nt: TGTGCCAGCAGCTTGCCTACGGGTTACGAGCAGTACTTC
cdr3_aa: CASSLPTGYEQYF

v_call: TRBV6-1
j_call: TRBJ1-4
d_call: NA
clone_size: NA
cdr3_nt: TGTGCCAGCAAACTTAGGGGGGGATCTAATGAAAAACTGTTTTTT
cdr3_aa: CASKLRGGSNEKLFF

v_call: TRBV29-1
j_call: TRBJ1-4
d_call: NA
clone_size: few
cdr3_nt: TGCAGCGTTGAAGATCCGAAATTCGGTGAAAAACTGTTTTTT
cdr3_aa: CSVEDPKFGEKLFF

v_call: TRBV11-2
j_call: TRBJ2-1
d_call: NA
clone_size: NA
cdr3_nt: TGTGCCAGCAGCTCGGGGTGGGGGGCCCTCGAGAATGAGCTGTTCTTC
cdr3_aa: CASSSGWGALENELFF

v_call: TRBV7-9
j_call: TRBJ2-7
d_call: NA
clone_size: once
cdr3_nt: TGTGCCAGCAGCCATTACGACAGAGAAGAGCAGTACTTC
cdr3_aa: CASSHYDREEQYF

v_call: TRBV29-1
j_call: TRBJ1-1
d_call: NA
clone_size: many
cdr3_nt: TGCAGCGGGCAGGGTCAGCAAGGCACTGAAGCTTTCTTT
cdr3_aa: CSGQGQQGTEAFF

v_call: TRBV11-2
j_call: TRBJ2-1
d_call: NA
clone_size: NA
cdr3_nt: TGTGCCAGCAGCATTAGTGTGGACAATGAGCAGTTCTTC
cdr3_aa: CASSISVDNEQFF

v_call: TRBV6-2/TRBV6-3
j_call: TRBJ1-1
d_call: TRBD1
clone_size: many
cdr3_nt: TGTGCCAGCAGGAAGATGACAGGGAGTGGCACTGAAGCTTTCTTT
cdr3_aa: CASRKMTGSGTEAFF

v_call: TRBV4-3
j_call: TRBJ2-7
d_call: NA
clone_size: NA
cdr3_nt: TGCGCCAGCAGCCAAGAAGGAGACAGTAATGAGCAGTACTTC
cdr3_aa: CASSQEGDSNEQYF

v_call: TRBV6-2/TRBV6-3
j_call: TRBJ2-1
d_call: TRBD2
clone_size: NA
cdr3_nt: TGTGCTAGCAGTCACAACCCCGGGACTATAATCTGCAATGAGCAGTTCTTC
cdr3_aa: CASSHNPGTIICNEQFF

v_call: TRBV11-2
j_call: TRBJ2-1
d_call: NA
clone_size: NA
cdr3_nt: TGTACCAGCAGCCTAGGACGAGGGGTATACAATGAGCAGTTCTTC
cdr3_aa: CTSSLGRGVYNEQFF

v_call: TRBV28
j_call: TRBJ2-2
d_call: NA
clone_size: NA
cdr3_nt: TGTGCCAGCAGTCAGGACCCCCGGAGGATCGGGGAGCTGTTTTTT
cdr3_aa: CASSQDPRRIGELFF

v_call: TRBV13
j_call: TRBJ2-7
d_call: NA
clone_size: few
cdr3_nt: TGTGCCAGCACCCTAGGGACGGGGGGCGGCGCCTACGAGCAGTACTTC
cdr3_aa: CASTLGTGGGAYEQYF

v_call: TRBV12-3/TRBV12-4
j_call: TRBJ1-5
d_call: NA
clone_size: many
cdr3_nt: TGTGCCAGCAGTTACTCTAGAAATCAGCCCCAGCATTTT
cdr3_aa: CASSYSRNQPQHF

v_call: TRBV30
j_call: TRBJ2-5
d_call: TRBD2
clone_size: many
cdr3_nt: TGTGCCTGGAGTGAGCTAGCGGGAGAGACCCAGTACTTC
cdr3_aa: CAWSELAGETQYF

v_call: TRBV11-2
j_call: TRBJ2-1
d_call: NA
clone_size: NA
cdr3_nt: TGTGCCAGCAGCTTAGCGGACTCGAGCTCCTACAATGATCAGTTCTTC
cdr3_aa: CASSLADSSSYNDQFF

v_call: TRBV11-2
j_call: TRBJ1-2
d_call: NA
clone_size: NA
cdr3_nt: TGTGCCAACAGCTCAGATGTCTATGGCTACACCTTC
cdr3_aa: CANSSDVYGYTF

v_call: TRBV14
j_call: TRBJ2-1
d_call: NA
clone_size: NA
cdr3_nt: TGTGCCAACAGCCTAACGGGCTACAATGAGCAGTTCTTC
cdr3_aa: CANSLTGYNEQFF